This T cell receptor beta chain was captured by sequencing in a study of shared clonotypes between healthy human individuals. Here immunoSEQ multiplex PCR was the method, and the copy in TCRdb shows in-frame clones only, minus some. The data contain roughly 640,000 clones, less than 98% of them singletons. This CDR3 contains 18 residues. The V gene end was trimmed by 6 bases and the J gene end by 3 bases; junction bases not matched to a gene: 17. From germline, CDR1 is MNHEY and CDR2 SMNVEV (reference sequence). The chain carries TRBV27 and TRBJ2-7, with TRBD2 identical over 10 bases. The origin of this receptor is a woman in her thirties in good health. Specimen: naive CD4+ T cells sorted from blood. Subset noted: CD45RA+ positively selected. The CDR3 DNA reads TGTGCCAGCAGCCAGCGACTAGCGGGCCTACATAGGCTCTACGAGCAGTACTTC. Protein sequence: CASSQRLAGLHRLYEQYF.